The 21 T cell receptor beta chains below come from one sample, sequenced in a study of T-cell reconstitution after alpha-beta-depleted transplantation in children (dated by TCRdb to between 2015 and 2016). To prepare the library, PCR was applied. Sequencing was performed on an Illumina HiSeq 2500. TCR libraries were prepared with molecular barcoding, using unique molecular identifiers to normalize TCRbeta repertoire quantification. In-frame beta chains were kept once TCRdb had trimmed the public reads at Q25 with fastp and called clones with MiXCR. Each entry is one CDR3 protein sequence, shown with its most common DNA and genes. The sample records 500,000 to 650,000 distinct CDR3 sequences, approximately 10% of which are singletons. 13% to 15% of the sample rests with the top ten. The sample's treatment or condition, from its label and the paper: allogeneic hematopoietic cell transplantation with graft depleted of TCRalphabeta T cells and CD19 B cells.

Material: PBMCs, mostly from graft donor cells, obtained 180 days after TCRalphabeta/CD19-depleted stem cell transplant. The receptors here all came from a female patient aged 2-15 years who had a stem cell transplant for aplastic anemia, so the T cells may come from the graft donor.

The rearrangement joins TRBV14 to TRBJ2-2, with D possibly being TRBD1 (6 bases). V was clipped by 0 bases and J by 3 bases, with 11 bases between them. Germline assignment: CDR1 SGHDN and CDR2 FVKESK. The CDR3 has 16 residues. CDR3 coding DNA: TGTGCCAGCAGCCAAGAGTACAGGGTGGACACCGGGGAGCTGTTTTTT. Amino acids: CASSQEYRVDTGELFF.

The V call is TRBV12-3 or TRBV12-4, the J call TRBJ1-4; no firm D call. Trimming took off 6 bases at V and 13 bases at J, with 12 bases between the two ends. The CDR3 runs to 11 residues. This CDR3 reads CASSHRGGLFF. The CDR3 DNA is TGTGCCAGCAGCCACCGGGGTGGACTGTTTTTT.

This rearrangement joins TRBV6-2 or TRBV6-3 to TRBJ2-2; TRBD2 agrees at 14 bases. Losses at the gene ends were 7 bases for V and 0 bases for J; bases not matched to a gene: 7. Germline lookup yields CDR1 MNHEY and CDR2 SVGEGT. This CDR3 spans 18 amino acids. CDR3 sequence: CASTIRTSGRSNTGELFF. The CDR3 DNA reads TGTGCCAGCACCATCCGGACTAGCGGGAGGTCGAACACCGGGGAGCTGTTTTTT.

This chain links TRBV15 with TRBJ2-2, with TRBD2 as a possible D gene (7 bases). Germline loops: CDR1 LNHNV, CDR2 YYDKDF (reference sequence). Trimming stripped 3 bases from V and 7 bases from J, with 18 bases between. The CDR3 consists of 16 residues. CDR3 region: CATSRGGGLAGGELFF. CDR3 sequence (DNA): TGTGCCACCAGCAGGGGGGGGGGCCTAGCTGGCGGGGAGCTGTTTTTT.

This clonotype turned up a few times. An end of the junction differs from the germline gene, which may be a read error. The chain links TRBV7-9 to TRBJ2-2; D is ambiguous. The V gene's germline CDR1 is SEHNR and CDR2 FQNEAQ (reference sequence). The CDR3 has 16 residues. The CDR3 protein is CASILNRMPPTGELFF. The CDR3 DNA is TGTGCCAGCATCTTAAACCGGATGCCCCCCACCGGGGAGCTGTTTTTT.

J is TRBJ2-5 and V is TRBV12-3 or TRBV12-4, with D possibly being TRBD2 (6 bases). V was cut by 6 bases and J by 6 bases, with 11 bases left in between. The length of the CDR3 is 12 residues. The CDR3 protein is CASRASDQTQYF. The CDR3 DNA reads TGTGCCAGCAGGGCTAGCGACCAGACCCAGTACTTC.

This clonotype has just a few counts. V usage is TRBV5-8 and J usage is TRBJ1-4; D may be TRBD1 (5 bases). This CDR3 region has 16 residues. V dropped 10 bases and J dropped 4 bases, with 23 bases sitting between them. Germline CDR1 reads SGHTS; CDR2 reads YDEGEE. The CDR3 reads CARSSWGDDHNEKLFF. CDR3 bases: TGTGCCCGAAGCTCGTGGGGGGACGACCATAATGAAAAACTGTTTTTT.

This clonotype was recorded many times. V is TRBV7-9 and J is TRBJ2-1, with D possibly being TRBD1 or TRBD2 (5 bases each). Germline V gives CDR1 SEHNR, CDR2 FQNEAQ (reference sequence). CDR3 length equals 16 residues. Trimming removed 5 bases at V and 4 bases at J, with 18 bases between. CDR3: CASSGGEEMAYNEQFF. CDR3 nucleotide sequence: TGTGCCAGCAGCGGGGGAGAGGAGATGGCTTACAATGAGCAGTTCTTC. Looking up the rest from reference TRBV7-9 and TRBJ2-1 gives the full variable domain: DTGVSQNPRHKITKRGQNVTFRCDPISEHNRLYWYRQTLGQGPEFLTYFQNEAQLEKSRLLSDRFSAERPKGSFSTLEIQRTEQGDSAMYLCASSGGEEMAYNEQFFGPGTRLTVL.

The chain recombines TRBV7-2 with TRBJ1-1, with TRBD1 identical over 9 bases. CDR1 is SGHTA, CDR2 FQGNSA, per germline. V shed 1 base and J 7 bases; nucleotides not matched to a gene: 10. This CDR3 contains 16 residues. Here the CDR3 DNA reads TGTGCCAGCAGCTTAGGGGGGACAGGGAGGCGATTTGAAGCTTTCTTT. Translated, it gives CASSLGGTGRRFEAFF.

This CDR3 is CASSLEWLVGVAGVQSTDTQYF. In DNA, the CDR3 is TGTGCCAGCAGCTTAGAATGGCTCGTTGGGGTGGCGGGAGTGCAGTCCACAGATACGCAGTATTTT. The rearrangement links TRBV11-2 to TRBJ2-3, with TRBD2 matching 7 bases. V shed 0 bases, J shed 2 bases, and the junction held 23 bases outside the gene matches. The germline V gene has CDR1 SGHAT and CDR2 FQNNGV. The CDR3 is made up of 22 amino acids.

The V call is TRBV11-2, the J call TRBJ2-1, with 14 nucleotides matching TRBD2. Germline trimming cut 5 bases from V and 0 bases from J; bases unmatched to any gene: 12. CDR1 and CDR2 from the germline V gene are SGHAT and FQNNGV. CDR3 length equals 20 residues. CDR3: CASSPRLAGGPVSSYNEQFF. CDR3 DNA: TGTGCCAGCAGCCCGCGACTAGCGGGAGGGCCTGTGAGCTCCTACAATGAGCAGTTCTTC.

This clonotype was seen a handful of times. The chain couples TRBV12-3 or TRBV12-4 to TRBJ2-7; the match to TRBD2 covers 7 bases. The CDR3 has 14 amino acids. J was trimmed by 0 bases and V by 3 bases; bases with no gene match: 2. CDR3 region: CASSLGGFSYEQYV. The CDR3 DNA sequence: TGTGCCAGCAGTTTGGGAGGGTTCTCCTACGAGCAGTACGTC.

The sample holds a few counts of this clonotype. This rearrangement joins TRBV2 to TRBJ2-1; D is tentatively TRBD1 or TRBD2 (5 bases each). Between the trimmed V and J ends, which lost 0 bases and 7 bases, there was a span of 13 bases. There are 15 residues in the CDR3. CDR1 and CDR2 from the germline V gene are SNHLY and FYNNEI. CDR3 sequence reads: CASSEAGRGRNEQFF. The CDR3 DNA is TGTGCCAGCAGTGAAGCCGGACGGGGCCGGAATGAGCAGTTCTTC.

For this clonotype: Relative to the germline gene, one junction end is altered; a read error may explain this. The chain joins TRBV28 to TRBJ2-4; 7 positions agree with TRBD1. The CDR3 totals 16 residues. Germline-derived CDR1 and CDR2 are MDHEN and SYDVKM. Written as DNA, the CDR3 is TGTGCCAGCAGGTCGGCGACAGGGTGGCGGACAAACAGTCAGTACTTC. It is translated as CASRSATGWRTNSQYF.

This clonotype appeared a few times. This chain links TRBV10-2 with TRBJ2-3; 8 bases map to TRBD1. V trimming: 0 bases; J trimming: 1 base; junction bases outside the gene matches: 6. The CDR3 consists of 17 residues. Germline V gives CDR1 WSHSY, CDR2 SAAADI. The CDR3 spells CASSESQGARGTDTQYF. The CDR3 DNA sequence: TGCGCCAGCAGTGAGTCTCAGGGGGCGCGGGGCACAGATACGCAGTATTTT.

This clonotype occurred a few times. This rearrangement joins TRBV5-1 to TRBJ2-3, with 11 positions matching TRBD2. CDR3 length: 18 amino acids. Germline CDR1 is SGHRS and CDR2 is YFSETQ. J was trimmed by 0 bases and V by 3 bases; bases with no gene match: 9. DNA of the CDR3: TGCGCCAGCAGCTCAAGACTAGCGGGGACGATCAGCACAGATACGCAGTATTTT. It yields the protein CASSSRLAGTISTDTQYF.

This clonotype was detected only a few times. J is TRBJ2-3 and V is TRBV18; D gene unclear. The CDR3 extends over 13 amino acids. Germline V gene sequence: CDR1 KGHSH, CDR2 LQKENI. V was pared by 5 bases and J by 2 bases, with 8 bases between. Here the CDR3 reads CASSVVFTDTQYF. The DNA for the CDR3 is TGTGCCAGCTCAGTCGTGTTCACAGATACGCAGTATTTT.

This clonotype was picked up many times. CDR3 nucleotide sequence: TGTGCCAGCAGTTCACAGGGTCGGTATGGCTACACCTTC. It specifies CASSSQGRYGYTF. The chain couples TRBV27 to TRBJ1-2; D might be TRBD1 (6 bases). Germline lookup yields CDR1 MNHEY and CDR2 SMNVEV (reference sequence). The ends were cut back, 4 bases at V and 5 bases at J, with 11 bases in the middle. The CDR3 sequence is 13 residues long.

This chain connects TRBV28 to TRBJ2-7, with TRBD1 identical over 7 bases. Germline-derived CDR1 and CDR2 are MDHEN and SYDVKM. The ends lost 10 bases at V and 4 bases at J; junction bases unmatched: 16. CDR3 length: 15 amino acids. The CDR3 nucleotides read TGTGCCACCTTGTTCTGGACCAGGGGGACGTACGAGCAGTACTTC. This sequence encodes CATLFWTRGTYEQYF.

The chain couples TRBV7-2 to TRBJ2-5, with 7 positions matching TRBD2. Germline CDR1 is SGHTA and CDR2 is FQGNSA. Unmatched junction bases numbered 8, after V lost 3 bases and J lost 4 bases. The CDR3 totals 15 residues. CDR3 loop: CASSLGGASGETQYF. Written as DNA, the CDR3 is TGTGCCAGCAGCTTGGGAGGGGCAAGTGGAGAGACCCAGTACTTC.

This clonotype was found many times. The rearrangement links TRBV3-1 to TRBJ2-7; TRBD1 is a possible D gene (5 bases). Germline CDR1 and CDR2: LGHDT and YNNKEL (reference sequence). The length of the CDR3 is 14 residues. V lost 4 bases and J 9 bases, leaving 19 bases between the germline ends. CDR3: CASSPGPSIQGQYF. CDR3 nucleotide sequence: TGTGCCAGCAGCCCCGGGCCCTCTATTCAGGGGCAGTACTTC.